One T cell receptor beta chain is described in this entry. Its antigen is still unknown. No base quality information exists; no much larger clone differs at one position. TCRbeta CDR3 regions were amplified from genomic DNA by means of the immunoSEQ Assay, a bias-controlled multiplex PCR. On the study's bioinformatics: Within the assay, amplification of reference gene primers was used to estimate how many nucleated cells each sample contained. Sequence reads were collapsed and filtered to measure the absolute abundance of every unique TCRbeta CDR3 rearrangement. Productive Simpson clonality was computed per sample as the square root of Simpson's diversity index over productive rearrangements. The clones in this table, taken by TCRdb from immuneACCESS, are in-frame only. Not every clone is retained; where verified, under half of the shortfall comes from an unresolved V gene, and the cause of the rest is unknown. The V and J calls and clone size were taken over from that table, and D and trimming were inferred from the DNA. This sample lists about 160,000 clones; around 92% were detected once. Jointly, the top ten make up more than 4.5% of the sample.

CDR1 and CDR2, looked up from the germline V gene, are ENHRY and SYGVKD. From the cysteine up to the phenylalanine, the CDR3 has a length of 15 residues. Only the CDR3 region is kept as DNA, spanning 45 bases read in frame from base 1. Trimming accounts for 5 bases at V and 4 bases at J, while the number of junction bases matched to no gene is 10. This entry belongs to a study of blood T cell repertoires in COVID-19 (dated by TCRdb to about 2020). About the investigation overall: The collaborator samples originated in the United States, Italy and Spain and spanned the acute and convalescent phases of COVID-19. The prospective study material was composed of cDNA or gDNA derived from T cells, B-cell-depleted T cells, or PBMCs. Subjects who had been exposed to COVID-19, were actively infected with it, or had recovered from it provided the deeply sampled blood TCRbeta repertoires that made up the dataset. The repertoires were made available in a free public database intended to serve as a resource for research on the immune response to SARS-CoV-2. Samples came from the ongoing ImmuneRACE study (first 160 participants) plus 1,254 subjects from 6 global collaborators. Nearly every sample came with metadata listing a de-identified subject ID, COVID-19 status, age in years and sex. HLA class I and class II types, where available, came from metadata supplied by the sample provider rather than from assay-based typing.

One collaborating source in Seattle enrolled patients while the patients were actively infected and followed the patients over time throughout the course of disease. Collaborating institutions collected whole blood in K2EDTA tubes following their own protocols. For TCRbeta analysis, collaborator samples were shipped as frozen whole blood, as isolated PBMCs, or as DNA extracted from either sample type. On the study overall, not on this receptor specifically: Clinical and demographic metadata were provided uncurated, with the amount varying by source and participant.

The sequence is built from TRBV10-3 and TRBJ1-2, with 7 central nucleotides matching TRBD1. The clonotype comes from a man aged 30-40 years with COVID-19, enrolled during active disease. The sequencing sample was made of peripheral blood. In nucleotides, the sequence is TGTGCCATCAGTCAAATCCAGGGGGGACCCTATGGCTACACCTTC. Its product reads: CAISQIQGGPYGYTF.